The T cell receptor (beta chain) described here comes from a study of Ad26.COV2.S vaccination and SARS-CoV-2 variants. This table comes from immunoSEQ multiplex PCR, and its TCRdb copy is limited to in-frame clones, with some not included. The table has 200,000 to 250,000 clones, 70% to 90% seen once. Treatment given: 15 to 20 received Ad26.COV2.S at low or high dose, single or two shots; a few received placebo; per-sample allocation not given. After the first vaccine or placebo injection, samples were drawn on day 63. Within Boston, the person who donated was an adult of 18-55 years. SARS-CoV-2 spike from the Wuhan strain was encoded by the vaccine, an Ad26 vector. The CDR3 consists of 18 residues. From germline, CDR1 is MGHRA and CDR2 YSYEKL. Germline trimming cut 0 bases from V and 2 bases from J; bases unmatched to any gene: 5.

The chain joins TRBV4-1 to TRBJ2-2; TRBD2 agrees at 11 bases. Specimen: peripheral blood, collected in a trial of Ad26.COV2.S vaccine versus placebo. This TCR derives from a person between 18 and 60 years old who received the Ad26.COV2.S COVID-19 vaccine or a placebo. The CDR3 reads CASSQDTSGGPNTGELFF. CDR3 DNA: TGCGCCAGCAGCCAAGACACTAGCGGGGGACCTAACACCGGGGAGCTGTTTTTT.